This section outlines one TCR beta chain sequence together with its context. From germline, CDR1 is MRHNA and CDR2 SNTAGT. V was cut by 0 bases and J by 7 bases, with 4 bases left in between. CDR3 size: 13 residues. Under the authors' procedure: Estimation of nucleated cell counts relied on the amplification of reference gene primers. TCRdb's copy holds only in-frame clones and misses some; the assay was immunoSEQ multiplex PCR. V, J and clone size were drawn from that table, and D and trimming were deduced from the DNA. This sample carries 200,000 to 300,000 clones, 85% to 95% of them seen once, and the ten largest clones take over 0.8%. The data derive from a study of blood T cell repertoires in COVID-19. Seattle patients were enrolled during active infection and followed longitudinally.

The chain joins TRBV6-4 to TRBJ1-6; D is undetermined. The specimen sequenced was peripheral blood. The origin of this receptor is a man aged 25-40 years with COVID-19, enrolled during active disease. CDR3 in amino acids: CASSDSGNSPLHF. CDR3 bases: TGTGCCAGCAGTGACTCCGGGAATTCACCCCTCCACTTT.